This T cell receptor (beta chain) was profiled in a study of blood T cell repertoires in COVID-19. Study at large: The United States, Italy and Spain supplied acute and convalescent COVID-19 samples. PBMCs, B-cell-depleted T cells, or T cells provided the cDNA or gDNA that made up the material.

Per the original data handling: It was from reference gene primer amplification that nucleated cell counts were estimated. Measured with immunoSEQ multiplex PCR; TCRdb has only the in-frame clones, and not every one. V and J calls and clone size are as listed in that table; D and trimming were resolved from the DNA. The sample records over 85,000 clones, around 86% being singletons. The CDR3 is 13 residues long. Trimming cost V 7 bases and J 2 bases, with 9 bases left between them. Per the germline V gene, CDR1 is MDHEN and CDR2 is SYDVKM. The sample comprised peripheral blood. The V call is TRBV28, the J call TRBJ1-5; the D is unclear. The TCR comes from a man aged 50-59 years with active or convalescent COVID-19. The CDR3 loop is CASILSGNQPQHF. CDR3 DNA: TGTGCCAGCATCCTCAGTGGCAATCAGCCCCAGCATTTT.